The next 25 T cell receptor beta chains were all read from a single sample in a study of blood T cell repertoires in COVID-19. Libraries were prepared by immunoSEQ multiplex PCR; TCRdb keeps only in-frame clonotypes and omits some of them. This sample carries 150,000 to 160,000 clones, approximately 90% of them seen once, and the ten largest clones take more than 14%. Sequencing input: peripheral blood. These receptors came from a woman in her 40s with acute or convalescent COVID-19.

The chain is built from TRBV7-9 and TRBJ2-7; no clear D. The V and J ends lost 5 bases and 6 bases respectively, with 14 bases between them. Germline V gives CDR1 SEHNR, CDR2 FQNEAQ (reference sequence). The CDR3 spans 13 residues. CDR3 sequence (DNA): TGTGCCAGCAGCCCCACGGTCAGGTTCGAGCAGTACTTC. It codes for CASSPTVRFEQYF.

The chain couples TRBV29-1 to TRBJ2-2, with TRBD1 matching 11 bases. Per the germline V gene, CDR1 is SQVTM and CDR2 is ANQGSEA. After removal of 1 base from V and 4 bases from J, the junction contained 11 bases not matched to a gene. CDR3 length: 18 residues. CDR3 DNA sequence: TGCAGCGTTGAAGGAGGCGGGACAGGGGGGTCGGTCACCGGGGAGCTGTTTTTT. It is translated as CSVEGGGTGGSVTGELFF.

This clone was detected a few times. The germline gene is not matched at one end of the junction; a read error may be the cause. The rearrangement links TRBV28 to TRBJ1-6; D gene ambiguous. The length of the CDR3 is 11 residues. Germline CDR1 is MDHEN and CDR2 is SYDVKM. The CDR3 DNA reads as TGTGCCAGCAGTTTAGGGTCAGGATTGGATTTT. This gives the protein CASSLGSGLDF. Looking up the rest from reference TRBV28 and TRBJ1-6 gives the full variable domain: DVKVTQSSRYLVKRTGEKVFLECVQDMDHENMFWYRQDPGLGLRLIYFSYDVKMKEKGDIPEGYSVSREKKERFSLILESASTNQTSMYLCASSLGSGLDFGNGTRLTVT.

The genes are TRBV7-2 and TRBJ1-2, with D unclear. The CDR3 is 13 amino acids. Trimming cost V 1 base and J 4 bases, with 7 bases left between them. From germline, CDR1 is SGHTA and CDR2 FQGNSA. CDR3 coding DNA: TGTGCCAGCAGCTTAGAATCCAGCTATGGCTACACCTTC. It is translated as CASSLESSYGYTF. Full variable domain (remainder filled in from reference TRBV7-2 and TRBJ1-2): GAGVSQSPSNKVTEKGKDVELRCDPISGHTALYWYRQSLGQGLEFLIYFQGNSAPDKSGLPSDRFSAERTGGSVSTLTIQRTQQEDSAVYLCASSLESSYGYTFGSGTRLTVV.

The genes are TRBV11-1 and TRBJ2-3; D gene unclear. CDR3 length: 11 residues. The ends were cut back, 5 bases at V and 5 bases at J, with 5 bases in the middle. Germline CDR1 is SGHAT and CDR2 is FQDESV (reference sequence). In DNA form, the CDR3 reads TGTGCCAGCAGCCCCCGAGATACGCAGTATTTT. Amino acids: CASSPRDTQYF.

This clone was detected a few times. CDR3 nucleotide sequence: TGTGCCAGCAGCTTGCTTCTAACAGGGCGTAACGAGCAGTACTTC. It codes for CASSLLLTGRNEQYF. The chain employs TRBV5-4 and TRBJ2-7; D may be TRBD1 (6 bases). V shed 1 base and J shed 5 bases, with 16 bases lying between them. CDR1 is SGHNT and CDR2 is YYREEE in the germline V gene (reference sequence). The CDR3 has 15 residues. Based on the CDR3 plus reference TRBV5-4 and TRBJ2-7, the full variable domain is ETGVTQSPTHLIKTRGQQVTLRCSSQSGHNTVSWYQQALGQGPQFIFQYYREEENGRGNFPPRFSGLQFPNYSSELNVNALELDDSALYLCASSLLLTGRNEQYFGPGTRLTVT.

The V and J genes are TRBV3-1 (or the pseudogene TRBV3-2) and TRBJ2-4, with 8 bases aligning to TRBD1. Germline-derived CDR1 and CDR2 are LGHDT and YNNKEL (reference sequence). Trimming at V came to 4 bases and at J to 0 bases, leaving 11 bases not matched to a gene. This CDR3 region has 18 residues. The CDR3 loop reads CASSPPTGADIAKNIQYF. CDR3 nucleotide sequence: TGTGCCAGCAGCCCCCCGACAGGGGCGGATATAGCCAAAAACATTCAGTACTTC.

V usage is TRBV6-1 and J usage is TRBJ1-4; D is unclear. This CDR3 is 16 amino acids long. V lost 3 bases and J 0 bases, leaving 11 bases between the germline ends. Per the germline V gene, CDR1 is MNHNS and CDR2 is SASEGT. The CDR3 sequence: CASSERGYSTNEKLFF. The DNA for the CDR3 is TGTGCCAGCAGTGAGCGCGGGTACTCAACTAATGAAAAACTGTTTTTT.

Here the CDR3 reads CASSSRLAGGFTDTQYF. The CDR3 coding sequence is TGTGCCAGCAGCTCGCGACTAGCGGGGGGGTTTACAGATACGCAGTATTTT. V is TRBV7-8 and J is TRBJ2-3, with TRBD2 matching 14 bases. The germline V gene has CDR1 SGHVS and CDR2 FQNEAQ. With 4 bases clipped from V and 3 bases from J, the junction kept 6 bases outside the gene matches. This CDR3 is built from 17 residues.

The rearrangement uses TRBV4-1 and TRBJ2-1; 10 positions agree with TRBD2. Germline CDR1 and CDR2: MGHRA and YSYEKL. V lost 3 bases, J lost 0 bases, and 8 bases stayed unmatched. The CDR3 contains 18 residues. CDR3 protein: CASSQDTIAGGSYNEQFF. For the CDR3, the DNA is TGCGCCAGCAGCCAGGACACCATAGCGGGGGGCTCCTACAATGAGCAGTTCTTC.

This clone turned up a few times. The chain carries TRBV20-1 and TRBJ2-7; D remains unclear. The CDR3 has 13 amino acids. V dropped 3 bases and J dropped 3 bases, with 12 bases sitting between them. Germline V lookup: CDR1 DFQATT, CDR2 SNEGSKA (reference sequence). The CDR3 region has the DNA TGCAGTGCTAGTAACAAGATCAACTACGAGCAGTACTTC. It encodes CSASNKINYEQYF.

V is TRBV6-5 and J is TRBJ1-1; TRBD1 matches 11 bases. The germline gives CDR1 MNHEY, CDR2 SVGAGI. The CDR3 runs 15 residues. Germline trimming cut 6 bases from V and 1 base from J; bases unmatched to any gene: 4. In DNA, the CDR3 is TGTGCCAGCAGGGACAGGGGGCGACGGAACACTGAAGCTTTCTTT. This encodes CASRDRGRRNTEAFF.

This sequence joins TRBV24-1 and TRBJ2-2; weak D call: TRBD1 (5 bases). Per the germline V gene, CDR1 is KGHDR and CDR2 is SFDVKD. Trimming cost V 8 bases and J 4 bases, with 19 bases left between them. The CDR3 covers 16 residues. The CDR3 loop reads CATTSSQAGITGELFF. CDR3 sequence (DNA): TGTGCCACCACCTCGTCTCAGGCAGGGATCACCGGGGAGCTGTTTTTT.

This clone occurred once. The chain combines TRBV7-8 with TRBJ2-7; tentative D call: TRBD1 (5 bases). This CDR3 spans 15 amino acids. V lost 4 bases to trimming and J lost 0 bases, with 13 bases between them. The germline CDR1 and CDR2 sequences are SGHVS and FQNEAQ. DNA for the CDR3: TGTGCCAGCAGCTCGTGGGAAGGGGTCTCCTACGAGCAGTACTTC. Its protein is CASSSWEGVSYEQYF. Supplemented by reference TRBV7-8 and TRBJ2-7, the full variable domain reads GAGVSQSPRYKVAKRGQDVALRCDPISGHVSLFWYQQALGQGPEFLTYFQNEAQLDKSGLPSDRFFAERPEGSVSTLKIQRTQQEDSAVYLCASSSWEGVSYEQYFGPGTRLTVT.

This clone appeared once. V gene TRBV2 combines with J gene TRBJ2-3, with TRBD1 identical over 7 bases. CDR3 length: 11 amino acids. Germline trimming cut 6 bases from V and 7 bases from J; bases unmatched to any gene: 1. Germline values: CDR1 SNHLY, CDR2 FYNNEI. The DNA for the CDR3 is TGTGCCAGCAGGACAGGGTATACGCAGTATTTT. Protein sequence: CASRTGYTQYF. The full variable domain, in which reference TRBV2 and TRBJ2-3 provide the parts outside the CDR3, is EPEVTQTPSHQVTQMGQEVILRCVPISNHLYFYWYRQILGQKVEFLVSFYNNEISEKSEIFDDQFSVERPDGSNFTLKIRSTKLEDSAMYFCASRTGYTQYFGPGTRLTVL.

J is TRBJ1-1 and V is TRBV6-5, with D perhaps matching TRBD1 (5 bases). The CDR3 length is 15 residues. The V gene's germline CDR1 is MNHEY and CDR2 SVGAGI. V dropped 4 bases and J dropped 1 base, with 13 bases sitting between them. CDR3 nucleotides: TGTGCCAGCAGTTCCTCGGGGCGCGGGAACACTGAAGCTTTCTTT. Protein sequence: CASSSSGRGNTEAFF.

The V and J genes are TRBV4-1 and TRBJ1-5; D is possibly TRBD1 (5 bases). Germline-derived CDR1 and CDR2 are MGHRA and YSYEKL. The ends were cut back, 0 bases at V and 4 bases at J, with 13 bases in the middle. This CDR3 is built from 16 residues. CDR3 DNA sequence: TGCGCCAGCAGCCAAGATACGGGGGGTAGTAATCAGCCCCAGCATTTT. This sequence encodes CASSQDTGGSNQPQHF.

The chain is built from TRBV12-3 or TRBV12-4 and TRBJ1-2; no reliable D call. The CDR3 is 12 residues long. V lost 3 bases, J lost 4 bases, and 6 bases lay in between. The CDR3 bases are TGTGCCAGCAGTTTCAGCGGCTATGGCTACACCTTC. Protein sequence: CASSFSGYGYTF.

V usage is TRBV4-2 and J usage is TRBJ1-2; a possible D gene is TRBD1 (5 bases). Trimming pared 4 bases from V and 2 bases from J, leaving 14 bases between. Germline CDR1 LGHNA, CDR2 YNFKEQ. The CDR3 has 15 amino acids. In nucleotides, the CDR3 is TGTGCCAGCAGCCCGCGGACACCTTTAAACTATGGCTACACCTTC. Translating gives CASSPRTPLNYGYTF.

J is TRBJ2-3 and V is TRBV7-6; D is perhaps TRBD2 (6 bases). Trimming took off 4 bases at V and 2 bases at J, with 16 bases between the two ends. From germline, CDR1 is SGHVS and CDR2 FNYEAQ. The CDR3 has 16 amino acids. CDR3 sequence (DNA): TGTGCCAGCAGCTCTATGGGGACTGTTGTCACAGATACGCAGTATTTT. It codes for CASSSMGTVVTDTQYF.

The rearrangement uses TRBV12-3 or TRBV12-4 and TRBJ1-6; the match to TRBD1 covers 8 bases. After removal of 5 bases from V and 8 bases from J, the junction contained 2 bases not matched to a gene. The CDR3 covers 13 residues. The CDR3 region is CASSPGQDSPLHF. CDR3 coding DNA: TGTGCCAGCAGTCCGGGACAGGATTCACCCCTCCACTTT.

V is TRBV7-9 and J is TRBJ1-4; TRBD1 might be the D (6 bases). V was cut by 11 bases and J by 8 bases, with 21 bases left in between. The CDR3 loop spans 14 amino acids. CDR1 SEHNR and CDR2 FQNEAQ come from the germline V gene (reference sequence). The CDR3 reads CAVRNRQVEEKLFF. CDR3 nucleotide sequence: TGTGCCGTTAGAAACAGACAGGTAGAAGAAAAACTGTTTTTT.

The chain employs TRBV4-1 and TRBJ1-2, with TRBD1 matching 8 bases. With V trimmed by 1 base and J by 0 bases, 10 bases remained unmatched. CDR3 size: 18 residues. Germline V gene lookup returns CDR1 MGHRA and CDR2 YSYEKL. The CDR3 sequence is CASSQGGGRGPANYGYTF. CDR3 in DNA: TGCGCCAGCAGCCAAGGAGGAGGCAGGGGGCCAGCTAACTATGGCTACACCTTC.

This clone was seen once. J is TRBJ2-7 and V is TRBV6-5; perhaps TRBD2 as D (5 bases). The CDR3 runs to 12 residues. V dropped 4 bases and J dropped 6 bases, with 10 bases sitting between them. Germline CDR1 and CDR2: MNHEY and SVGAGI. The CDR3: CASSLPRGEQYF. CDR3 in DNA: TGTGCCAGCAGTTTGCCTCGGGGCGAGCAGTACTTC.

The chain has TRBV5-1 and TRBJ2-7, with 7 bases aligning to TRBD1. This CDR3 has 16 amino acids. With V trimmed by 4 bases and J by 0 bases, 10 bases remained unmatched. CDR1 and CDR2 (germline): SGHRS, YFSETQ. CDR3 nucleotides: TGCGCCAGCAGCCTGACGGGACAGTTACTCTCCTACGAGCAGTACTTC. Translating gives CASSLTGQLLSYEQYF.